This TCR beta chain was obtained from a study of radiotherapy plus CTLA-4 blockade in lung cancer. Whole-study context: Roughly 17% of enrolled patients responded objectively, and roughly 31% had disease control.

Broader study findings: The authors reported that early blood T cell clone dynamics, with interferon-beta, best predicted response. Expansion in blood of tumor-derived TCR clones was seen after radiotherapy plus ipilimumab.

The germline V gene has CDR1 LNHDA and CDR2 SQIVND (reference sequence). This CDR3 is 14 amino acids long. V gave up 3 bases and J gave up 5 bases; unmatched junction bases: 6. Remarks on this clone: The antigen is unknown.

Sequencing was performed with immunoSEQ multiplex PCR; in TCRdb, only in-frame clones are kept and a portion is missing. The repertoire holds about 39,000 clones, with 75% to 80% as singletons. The sequences come from peripheral blood, collected from a patient treated with radiotherapy plus ipilimumab. This sequence was found in a human donor with non-small cell lung cancer that progressed on radiotherapy plus ipilimumab. The chain couples TRBV19 to TRBJ1-2, with 7 bases aligning to TRBD1. CDR3 amino acids: CASSMSEQGYGYTF. The DNA for the CDR3 is TGTGCCAGTAGTATGTCCGAACAGGGGTATGGCTACACCTTC. The full variable domain, in which reference TRBV19 and TRBJ1-2 provide the parts outside the CDR3, is DGGITQSPKYLFRKEGQNVTLSCEQNLNHDAMYWYRQDPGQGLRLIYYSQIVNDFQKGDIAEGYSVSREKKESFPLTVTSAQKNPTAFYLCASSMSEQGYGYTFGSGTRLTVV.